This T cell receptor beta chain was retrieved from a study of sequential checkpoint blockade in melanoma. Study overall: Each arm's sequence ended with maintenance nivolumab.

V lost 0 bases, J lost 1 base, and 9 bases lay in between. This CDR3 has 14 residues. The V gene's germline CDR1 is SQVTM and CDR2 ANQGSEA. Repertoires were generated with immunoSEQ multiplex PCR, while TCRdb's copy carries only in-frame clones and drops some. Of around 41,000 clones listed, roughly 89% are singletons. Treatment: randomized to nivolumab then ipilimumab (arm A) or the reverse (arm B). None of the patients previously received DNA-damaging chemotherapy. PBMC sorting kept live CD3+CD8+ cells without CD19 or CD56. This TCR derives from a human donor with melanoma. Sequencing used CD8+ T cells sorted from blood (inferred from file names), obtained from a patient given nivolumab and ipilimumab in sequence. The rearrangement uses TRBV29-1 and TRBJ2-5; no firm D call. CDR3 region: CSVEDWAIQETQYF. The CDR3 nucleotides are TGCAGCGTTGAAGATTGGGCCATCCAAGAGACCCAGTACTTC. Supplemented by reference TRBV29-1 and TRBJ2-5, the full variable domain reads SAVISQKPSRDICQRGTSLTIQCQVDSQVTMMFWYRQQPGQSLTLIATANQGSEATYESGFVIDKFPISRPNLTFSTLTVSNMSPEDSSIYLCSVEDWAIQETQYFGPGTRLLVL.